A single sample is the source of the 23 T cell receptor beta chains below, sequenced in a study of T cells in Graves' hyperthyroidism and ophthalmopathy (dated by TCRdb to between 2018 and 2021). Library preparation was by multiplex PCR. The sample was run on an Illumina HiSeq 2000. The TCR beta CDR3 regions were amplified from the RNA transcripts. The first round of RT-PCR for the TCR CDR3 was performed with the HTBI primer set and the Qiagen OneStep RT-PCR kit. TCRdb reprocessed the public reads (quality trimming at Q25 with fastp, clone calling with MiXCR) and kept in-frame beta chains. CDR3 protein duplicates are merged, each entry listing the most common genes and DNA. The sample table lists about 720,000 distinct CDR3 sequences, over 15% of them with a count of one. Around 7.7% of the sample rests with the top ten. Specimen: blood. These TCRs come from a man aged 18 to 29 with Graves' hyperthyroidism.

Concerning this clonotype itself: This may arise from a read error, as a much more abundant clone is one base away. The chain uses TRBV7-9 and TRBJ2-5; no firm D call. Trimming removed 7 bases at V and 1 base at J, with 19 bases between. Germline V gene sequence: CDR1 SEHNR, CDR2 FQNEAQ (reference sequence). This CDR3 has 16 amino acids. The CDR3 region is CASIASPAESQETQYF. The CDR3 DNA reads as TGTGCCAGCATCGCTTCCCCGGCAGAATCCCAAGAGACCCAGTACTTC.

This clonotype has more than one count but fewer than ten. The chain has TRBV5-5 and TRBJ2-2; D gene uncertain. Per the germline V gene, CDR1 is SGHKS and CDR2 is YYEKEE (reference sequence). CDR3 length equals 13 residues. V was trimmed by 1 base and J by 8 bases, leaving 9 bases between them. CDR3 nucleotides: TGTGCCAGCAGCTTGTTAGGGTTGGGGGAGCTGTTTTTT. This gives the protein CASSLLGLGELFF.

There are many counts of this clonotype. The CDR3, as DNA: TGTGCCACCAGCAGCTCCCTAGGGGGGAGAGAAAAACTGTTTTTT. Translated: CATSSSLGGREKLFF. The chain joins TRBV15 to TRBJ1-4, with D possibly TRBD1 on 6 matching bases. V was pared by 3 bases and J by 8 bases, with 16 bases between. The V gene's germline CDR1 is LNHNV and CDR2 YYDKDF (reference sequence). The CDR3 totals 15 residues.

Ten or more counts support this clonotype. This chain joins TRBV18 and TRBJ2-7; 7 nucleotides agree with TRBD2. Germline CDR1 is KGHSH and CDR2 is LQKENI. This CDR3 has 16 residues. The trim removed 3 bases at V and 0 bases at J, leaving 8 bases unmatched. CDR3 sequence reads: CASSPSIGGSSYEQYF. CDR3 DNA: TGTGCCAGCTCACCGTCTATCGGCGGGAGCTCCTACGAGCAGTACTTC.

In its sample, this clonotype was seen many times. The rearrangement links TRBV11-1 to TRBJ2-1, with D uncertain. The CDR3 has 14 amino acids. V was trimmed by 2 bases and J by 3 bases, leaving 8 bases between them. Per the germline V gene, CDR1 is SGHAT and CDR2 is FQDESV (reference sequence). For the CDR3, the DNA is TGTGCCAGCAGCTTATCTCGAGGCTACAATGAGCAGTTCTTC. This gives the protein CASSLSRGYNEQFF.

This clonotype was recorded a few times. This rearrangement joins TRBV20-1 to TRBJ1-5, with 8 nucleotides matching TRBD1. V trimming: 5 bases; J trimming: 3 bases; junction bases outside the gene matches: 6. The CDR3 sequence is 14 residues long. Germline V gene data show CDR1 as DFQATT and CDR2 as SNEGSKA (reference sequence). The CDR3 bases are TGCAGTGCTTTCGGACAGGGACTCAATCAGCCCCAGCATTTT. As protein: CSAFGQGLNQPQHF.

The chain carries TRBV18 and TRBJ2-1, with a possible D match to TRBD2 (5 bases). CDR3 length equals 15 residues. In germline, CDR1 is KGHSH, CDR2 LQKENI. Trimming removed 3 bases at V and 6 bases at J, with 15 bases between. The CDR3 nucleotides read TGTGCCAGCTCACCCCCGATGTATGGGAGCAATGAGCAGTTCTTC. This gives the protein CASSPPMYGSNEQFF.

In its sample, this clonotype was seen a few times. This sequence joins TRBV2 and TRBJ2-7; 9 nucleotides match TRBD2. The junction had 12 bases not matched to a gene; V was cut back by 7 bases and J by 5 bases. Germline V gives CDR1 SNHLY, CDR2 FYNNEI. The CDR3 sequence is 15 residues long. CDR3 protein: CASTAGGGGLDEQYF. CDR3 coding DNA: TGTGCCAGCACCGCGGGGGGGGGGGGTCTCGACGAGCAGTACTTC. The entire variable domain, with the rest obtained from reference TRBV2 and TRBJ2-7, is as follows: EPEVTQTPSHQVTQMGQEVILRCVPISNHLYFYWYRQILGQKVEFLVSFYNNEISEKSEIFDDQFSVERPDGSNFTLKIRSTKLEDSAMYFCASTAGGGGLDEQYFGPGTRLTVT.

V gene TRBV4-1 combines with J gene TRBJ2-7; weak D call: TRBD2 (7 bases). Germline V CDR1 and CDR2: MGHRA, YSYEKL. The CDR3 runs to 17 residues. V was trimmed by 3 bases and J by 0 bases, leaving 18 bases between them. CDR3 protein: CASSQQGGDASSYEQYF. In DNA form, the CDR3 reads TGCGCCAGCAGCCAGCAAGGGGGGGACGCGAGCTCCTACGAGCAGTACTTC.

This chain links TRBV9 with TRBJ2-7; D is perhaps TRBD2 (6 bases). CDR3 size: 15 residues. V was shortened by 4 bases and J by 0 bases, with 14 bases between the two germline ends. Germline V gene data show CDR1 as SGDLS and CDR2 as YYNGEE. CDR3 amino acids: CASSLSDYPSYEQYF. The CDR3 nucleotides read TGTGCCAGCAGCCTTTCGGACTATCCCTCCTACGAGCAGTACTTC.

This clonotype was found a few times. The J gene is TRBJ1-6, the V gene TRBV4-1; the match to TRBD1 covers 8 bases. Germline V lookup: CDR1 MGHRA, CDR2 YSYEKL. V dropped 0 bases and J dropped 10; count of bases not matched to a gene: 5. The CDR3 spans 15 residues. CDR3 sequence: CASSQETGARSPLHF. The CDR3 region has the DNA TGCGCCAGCAGCCAAGAGACAGGGGCCCGATCACCCCTCCACTTT.

This clonotype was picked up a small number of times. This sequence joins TRBV30 and TRBJ2-7; D uncertain. This CDR3 region has 12 residues. Germline CDR1 GTSNPN, CDR2 SVGIG (reference sequence). V was trimmed by 5 bases and J by 3 bases, leaving 11 bases between them. Here the CDR3 reads CAWGPADYEQYF. DNA of the CDR3: TGTGCCTGGGGACCGGCGGACTACGAGCAGTACTTC.

This clonotype was seen repeatedly, ten times or more. DNA of the CDR3: TGTGCCAGCAGCCCCCCCGGGGGAGCGGACCTATGGAATGAGCAGTTCTTC. It encodes CASSPPGGADLWNEQFF. V is TRBV7-9 and J is TRBJ2-1; D is perhaps TRBD2 (6 bases). V was cut by 5 bases and J by 7 bases, with 24 bases left in between. The CDR3 loop spans 17 amino acids. From germline, CDR1 is SEHNR and CDR2 FQNEAQ (reference sequence).

This clonotype occurred a few times. This chain connects TRBV2 to TRBJ2-7; the match to TRBD1 covers 8 bases. CDR3 length: 13 residues. V lost 9 bases, J lost 7 bases, and 11 bases stayed unmatched. The germline V gene has CDR1 SNHLY and CDR2 FYNNEI. CDR3 loop: CARSTGGDREQYF. The CDR3 coding sequence is TGTGCCAGGTCGACAGGTGGGGACAGGGAGCAGTACTTC.

The chain joins TRBV7-9 to TRBJ2-1, with unresolved D. Germline-derived CDR1 and CDR2 are SEHNR and FQNEAQ (reference sequence). Trimming removed 0 bases from V and 6 bases from J, with 6 bases in between. This CDR3 is 13 amino acids long. The chain's CDR3 is CASSLALLNEQFF. In DNA, the CDR3 is TGTGCCAGCAGCTTAGCCCTGCTCAATGAGCAGTTCTTC.

This clonotype was picked up many times. This rearrangement joins TRBV2 to TRBJ2-7; TRBD2 matches 14 bases. Germline loops: CDR1 SNHLY, CDR2 FYNNEI. The CDR3 is 14 amino acids. With V trimmed by 6 bases and J by 5 bases, 3 bases remained unmatched. CDR3 sequence reads: CASREGLAGDEQYF. CDR3 nucleotide sequence: TGTGCCAGCAGGGAGGGACTAGCGGGAGACGAGCAGTACTTC.

V usage is TRBV3-1 and J usage is TRBJ2-7; 9 bases map to TRBD2. This CDR3 spans 18 amino acids. The V gene end was trimmed by 1 base and the J gene end by 5 bases; junction bases not matched to a gene: 15. Germline CDR1 reads LGHDT; CDR2 reads YNNKEL (reference sequence). DNA for the CDR3: TGTGCCAGCAGCCAAGGGACATCCACCAGGGCTAGCGGGAACGAGCAGTACTTC. This codes for CASSQGTSTRASGNEQYF.

V is TRBV9 and J is TRBJ2-2; tentative D call: TRBD1 (6 bases). The germline V gene encodes CDR1 SGDLS and CDR2 YYNGEE. The CDR3 runs 15 residues. V was trimmed by 5 bases and J by 2 bases, leaving 13 bases between them. This CDR3 reads CASRGGSLNTGELFF. CDR3 DNA: TGTGCCAGCAGAGGGGGTTCCCTAAACACCGGGGAGCTGTTTTTT.

This clonotype was seen a few times. This chain joins TRBV7-6 and TRBJ2-1; the match to TRBD2 covers 10 bases. This CDR3 has 15 residues. Germline V gene data show CDR1 as SGHVS and CDR2 as FNYEAQ. Trimming at V came to 1 base and at J to 8 bases, leaving 5 bases not matched to a gene. The chain's CDR3 is CASSLDPSGRDEQFF. CDR3 DNA: TGTGCCAGCAGCTTAGATCCTAGCGGGAGAGATGAGCAGTTCTTC.

This clonotype appeared a few times. The chain couples TRBV6-2 or TRBV6-3 to TRBJ1-3, with D possibly matching TRBD1 (6 bases). V gave up 5 bases and J gave up 5 bases, with 10 bases separating them. The CDR3 is 13 amino acids. Germline lookup yields CDR1 MNHEY and CDR2 SVGEGT. The CDR3 sequence: CASSRQERNTIYF. CDR3 DNA sequence: TGTGCCAGCAGTCGACAGGAACGAAACACCATATATTTT.

The chain combines TRBV29-1 with TRBJ2-6, with 10 nucleotides matching TRBD1. The junction had 12 bases not matched to a gene; V was cut back by 6 bases and J by 4 bases. CDR1 and CDR2 from the germline V gene are SQVTM and ANQGSEA. The CDR3 spans 17 residues. DNA of the CDR3: TGCAGCGTCCTTAATCGACAGGGGGCGGACGGGGCCAACGTCCTGACTTTC. Its protein product is CSVLNRQGADGANVLTF.

Notes on this clonotype: A read error may be the cause here, since a much bigger clone is one base away. The chain uses TRBV28 and TRBJ2-7, with D possibly TRBD2 on 5 matching bases. Per the germline V gene, CDR1 is MDHEN and CDR2 is SYDVKM. V dropped 3 bases and J dropped 0 bases, with 24 bases sitting between them. This CDR3 is built from 19 residues. CDR3 sequence reads: CASSFSLFSQSGVSYEQYF. The CDR3 bases are TGTGCCAGCAGTTTCTCCTTATTCTCCCAAAGCGGCGTCTCCTACGAGCAGTACTTC.

This clonotype was counted a few times. As DNA, the CDR3 is TGTGCCAGCAGGGGACCTAATTCACCCCTCCACTTT. This codes for CASRGPNSPLHF. V gene TRBV2 combines with J gene TRBJ1-6, with D perhaps matching TRBD1 (5 bases). Germline V gene sequence: CDR1 SNHLY, CDR2 FYNNEI. This CDR3 is 12 amino acids long. The germline V and J ends were trimmed by 6 bases and 6 bases, with 6 bases remaining between them.